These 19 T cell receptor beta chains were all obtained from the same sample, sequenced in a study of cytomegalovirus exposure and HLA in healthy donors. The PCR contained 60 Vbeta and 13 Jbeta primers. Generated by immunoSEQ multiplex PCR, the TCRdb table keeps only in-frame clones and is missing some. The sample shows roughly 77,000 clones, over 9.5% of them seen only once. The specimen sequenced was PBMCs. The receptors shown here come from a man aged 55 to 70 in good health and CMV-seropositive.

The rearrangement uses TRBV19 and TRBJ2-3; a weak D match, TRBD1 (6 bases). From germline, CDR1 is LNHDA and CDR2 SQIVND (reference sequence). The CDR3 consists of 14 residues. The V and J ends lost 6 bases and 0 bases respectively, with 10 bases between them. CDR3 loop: CASRSTGSTDTQYF. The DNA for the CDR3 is TGTGCCAGTAGGTCGACAGGTAGCACAGATACGCAGTATTTT.

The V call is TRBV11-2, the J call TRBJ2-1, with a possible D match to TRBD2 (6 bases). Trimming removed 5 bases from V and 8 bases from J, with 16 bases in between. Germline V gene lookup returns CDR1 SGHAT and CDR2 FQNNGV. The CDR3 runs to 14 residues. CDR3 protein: CASSPSGDFDEQFF. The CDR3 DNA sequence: TGTGCCAGCAGCCCTAGTGGGGACTTCGATGAGCAGTTCTTC.

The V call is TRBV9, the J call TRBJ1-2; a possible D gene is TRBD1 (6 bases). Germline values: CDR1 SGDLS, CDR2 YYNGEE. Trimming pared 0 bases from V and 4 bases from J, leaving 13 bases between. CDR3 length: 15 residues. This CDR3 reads CASSVDAGDLYGYTF. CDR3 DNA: TGTGCCAGCAGCGTAGATGCAGGGGACCTCTATGGCTACACCTTC.

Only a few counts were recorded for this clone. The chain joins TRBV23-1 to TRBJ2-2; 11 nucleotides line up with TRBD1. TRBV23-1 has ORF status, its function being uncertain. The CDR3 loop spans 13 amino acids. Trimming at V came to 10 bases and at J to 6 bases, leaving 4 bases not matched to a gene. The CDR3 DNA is TGCGCCATTCCGGGACAGGGGGCCGGGGAGCTGTTTTTT. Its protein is CAIPGQGAGELFF.

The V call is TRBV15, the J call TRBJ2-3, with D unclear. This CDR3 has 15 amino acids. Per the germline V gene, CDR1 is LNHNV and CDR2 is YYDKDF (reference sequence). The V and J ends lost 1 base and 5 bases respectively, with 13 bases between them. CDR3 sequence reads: CATSRAKTGIDTQYF. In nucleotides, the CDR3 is TGTGCCACCAGCAGAGCAAAGACGGGTATAGATACGCAGTATTTT.

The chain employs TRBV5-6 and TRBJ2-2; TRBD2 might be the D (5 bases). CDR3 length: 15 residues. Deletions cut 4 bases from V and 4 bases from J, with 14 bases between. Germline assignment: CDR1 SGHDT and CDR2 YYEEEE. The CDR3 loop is CASSASGLITGELFF. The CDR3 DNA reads TGTGCCAGCAGCGCCAGCGGACTTATCACCGGGGAGCTGTTTTTT.

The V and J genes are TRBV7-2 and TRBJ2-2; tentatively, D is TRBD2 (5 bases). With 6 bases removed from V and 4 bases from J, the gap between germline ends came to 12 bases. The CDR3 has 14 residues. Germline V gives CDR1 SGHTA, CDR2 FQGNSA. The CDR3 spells CASSYGRGTGELFF. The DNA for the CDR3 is TGTGCCAGCAGTTACGGACGGGGCACCGGGGAGCTGTTTTTT. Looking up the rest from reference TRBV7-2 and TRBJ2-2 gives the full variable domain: GAGVSQSPSNKVTEKGKDVELRCDPISGHTALYWYRQSLGQGLEFLIYFQGNSAPDKSGLPSDRFSAERTGGSVSTLTIQRTQQEDSAVYLCASSYGRGTGELFFGEGSRLTVL.

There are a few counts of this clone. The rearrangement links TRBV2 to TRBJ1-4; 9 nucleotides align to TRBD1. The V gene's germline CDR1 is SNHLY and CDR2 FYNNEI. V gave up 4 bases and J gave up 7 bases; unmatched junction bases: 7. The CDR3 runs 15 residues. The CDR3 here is CASSARTGEVEKLFF. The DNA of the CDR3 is TGTGCCAGCAGTGCTCGGACAGGGGAGGTTGAAAAACTGTTTTTT.

CDR3 sequence: CATLTGTGYEQYF. CDR3 sequence (DNA): TGTGCCACCCTAACTGGGACAGGGTACGAGCAGTACTTC. The J gene is TRBJ2-7, the V gene TRBV28; 9 bases are shared with TRBD1. J was trimmed by 4 bases and V by 10 bases; bases with no gene match: 8. Germline V gene data show CDR1 as MDHEN and CDR2 as SYDVKM. This CDR3 contains 13 residues.

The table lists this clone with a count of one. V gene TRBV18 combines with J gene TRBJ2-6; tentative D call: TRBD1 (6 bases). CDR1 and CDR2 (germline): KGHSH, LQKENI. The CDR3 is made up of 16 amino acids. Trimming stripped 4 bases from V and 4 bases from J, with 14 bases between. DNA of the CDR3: TGTGCCAGCTCACGGGTTACAGGGCCCGGGGCCAACGTCCTGACTTTC. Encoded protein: CASSRVTGPGANVLTF.

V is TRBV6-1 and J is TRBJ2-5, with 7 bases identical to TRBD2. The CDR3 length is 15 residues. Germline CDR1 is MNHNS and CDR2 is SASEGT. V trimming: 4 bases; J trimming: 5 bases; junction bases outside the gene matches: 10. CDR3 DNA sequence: TGTGCCAGCAGTGTGACGGCGGGAGTTAGGGAGACCCAGTACTTC. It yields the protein CASSVTAGVRETQYF.

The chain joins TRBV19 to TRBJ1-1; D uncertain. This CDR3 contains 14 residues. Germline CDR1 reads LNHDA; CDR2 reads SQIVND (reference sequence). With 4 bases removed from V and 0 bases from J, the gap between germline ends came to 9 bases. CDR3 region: CASSTGVVNTEAFF. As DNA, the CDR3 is TGTGCCAGTAGTACCGGGGTCGTGAACACTGAAGCTTTCTTT.

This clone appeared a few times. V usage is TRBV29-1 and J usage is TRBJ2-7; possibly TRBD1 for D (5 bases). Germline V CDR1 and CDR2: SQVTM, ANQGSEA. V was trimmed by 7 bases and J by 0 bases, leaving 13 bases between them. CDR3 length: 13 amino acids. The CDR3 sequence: CSARTMSSYEQYF. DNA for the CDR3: TGCAGCGCTCGGACAATGAGCTCCTACGAGCAGTACTTC.

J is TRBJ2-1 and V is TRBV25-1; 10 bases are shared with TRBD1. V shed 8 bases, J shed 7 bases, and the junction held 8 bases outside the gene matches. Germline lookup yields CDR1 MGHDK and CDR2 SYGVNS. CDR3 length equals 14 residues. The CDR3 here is CASDRGQGGNEQFF. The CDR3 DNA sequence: TGTGCCAGCGACAGGGGGCAAGGAGGTAATGAGCAGTTCTTC.

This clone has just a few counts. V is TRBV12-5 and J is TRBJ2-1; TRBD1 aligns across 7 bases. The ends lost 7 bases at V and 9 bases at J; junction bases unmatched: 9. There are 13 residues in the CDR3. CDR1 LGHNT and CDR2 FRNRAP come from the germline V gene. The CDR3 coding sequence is TGTGCTAGTGAGTCCGGGACAGCCCTTGAGCAGTTCTTC. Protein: CASESGTALEQFF.

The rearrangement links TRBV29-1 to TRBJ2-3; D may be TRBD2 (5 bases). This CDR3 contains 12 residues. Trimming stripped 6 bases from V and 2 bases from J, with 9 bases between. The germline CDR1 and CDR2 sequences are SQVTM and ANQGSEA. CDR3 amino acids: CSVGENTDTQYF. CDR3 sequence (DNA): TGCAGCGTCGGGGAAAACACAGATACGCAGTATTTT.

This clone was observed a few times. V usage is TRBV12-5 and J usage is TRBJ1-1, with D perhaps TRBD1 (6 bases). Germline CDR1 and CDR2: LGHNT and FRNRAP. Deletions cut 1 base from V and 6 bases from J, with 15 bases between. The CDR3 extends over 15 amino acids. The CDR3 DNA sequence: TGTGCTAGTGGTTTGGCCTCCACAGGGACGCCTGAAGCTTTCTTT. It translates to CASGLASTGTPEAFF.

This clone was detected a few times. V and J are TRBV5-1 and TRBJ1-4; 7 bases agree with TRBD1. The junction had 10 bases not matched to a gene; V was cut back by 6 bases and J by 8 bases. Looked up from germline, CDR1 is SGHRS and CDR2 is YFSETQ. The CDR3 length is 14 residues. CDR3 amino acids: CASTSDRVNEKLFF. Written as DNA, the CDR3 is TGCGCCAGCACCTCAGACAGGGTGAACGAAAAACTGTTTTTT.

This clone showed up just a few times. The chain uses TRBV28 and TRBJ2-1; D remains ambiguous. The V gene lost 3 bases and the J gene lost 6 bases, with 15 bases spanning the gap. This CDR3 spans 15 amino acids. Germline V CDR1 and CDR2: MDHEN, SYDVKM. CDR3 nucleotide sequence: TGTGCCAGCAGTTTGATAGAACGGAGAGGCAATGAGCAGTTCTTC. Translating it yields CASSLIERRGNEQFF.